This TCR beta chain was obtained from a study of CD8 T cells in Susac syndrome. General study points: The study conceded that relatively few individuals underwent its TCR sequencing and HLA analysis.

Comments on this clonotype: Its antigen is unidentified.

The ends were cut back, 3 bases at V and 7 bases at J, with 12 bases in the middle. Germline V gene sequence: CDR1 SQVTM, CDR2 ANQGSEA. The CDR3 totals 12 residues. Sequencing targeted TCR beta in blood CD8+ and CD4+ T cells. The RNA, roughly 0.45 to 1 ug, was put through reverse transcription using random hexamers. Amplification of TCR beta CDR3 spanned 54 Vbeta and 13 Jbeta via immunoSEQ multiplex PCR. One entry per CDR3 protein, called by TCRdb with MiXCR from the immunoSEQ multiplex PCR reads. The data show more than 100,000 distinct CDR3 sequences, about 96% seen once. The source is a human donor in good health. The sequenced sample was CD4+ T cells from PBMCs. The chain recombines TRBV29-1 with TRBJ1-2; unclear D gene. CDR3 loop: CSVEVPPAGYTF. The CDR3, as DNA: TGCAGCGTTGAGGTGCCGCCGGCTGGCTACACCTTC.